This T cell receptor (beta chain) was sequenced for a study of blood T cell repertoires in COVID-19. At the level of the study: The cDNA or gDNA used as material had been derived from T cells, B-cell-depleted T cells, or PBMCs.

In the authors' workflow: For nucleated cells, counts were estimated from reference gene primer amplification. The table came from immunoSEQ multiplex PCR; TCRdb's copy has only in-frame clones and leaves some out. That table furnishes V, J and clone size, whereas the DNA furnished D and trimming. This table holds 200,000 or so clones, over 75% found once. Those who participated ranged in age from about 18 to 95 years and resided in about two dozen US areas. Donors were grouped by their self-reported clinical history. The CDR3 sequence is 15 residues long. From germline, CDR1 is SSHAT and CDR2 FNYEAQ (reference sequence). In regard to this clone: Compared with germline, one end of the junction differs, possibly owing to a read error.

The receptor was isolated from a man aged 25 to 40 in a cohort exposed to, infected with or recovered from COVID-19 (not recorded which). The V call is TRBV7-7, the J call TRBJ2-7; 7 nucleotides match TRBD1. Sequencing input: PBMCs or T cells enriched from blood (not recorded which). CDR3 sequence: CASSLRAGGEDEQYF. The CDR3 bases are TGTGCTAGCAGCTTAAGGGCAGGGGGAGAGGACGAGCAGTACTTC. The whole variable domain, remainder taken from reference TRBV7-7 and TRBJ2-7, is GAGVSQSPRYKVTKRGQDVTLRCDPISSHATLYWYQQALGQGPEFLTYFNYEAQPDKSGLPSDRFSAERPEGSISTLTIQRTEQRDSAMYRCASSLRAGGEDEQYFGPGTRLTVT.